These 2 T cell receptor beta chains originate from one sample sequenced in a study of cytotoxic CD8 clonotypes in ibrutinib-treated CLL. TCRdb keeps only in-frame clones here, not all; method: immunoSEQ multiplex PCR. The sample holds about 200,000 clones; over 55% are singletons and the top ten take 10% to 15%. The material sequenced was PBMCs, taken after 24 months of ibrutinib treatment. The receptors derive from a human donor with chronic lymphocytic leukemia.

J is TRBJ1-5 and V is TRBV2; 7 positions agree with TRBD1. The trim removed 5 bases at V and 1 base at J, leaving 8 bases unmatched. The CDR3 has 16 residues. The germline V gene encodes CDR1 SNHLY and CDR2 FYNNEI. CDR3 region: CASSSDRAYSNQPQHF. DNA of the CDR3: TGTGCCAGCAGTAGTGACAGGGCTTACAGCAATCAGCCCCAGCATTTT.

This sequence joins TRBV20-1 and TRBJ2-1; D unresolved. This CDR3 is built from 11 residues. V was pared by 4 bases and J by 12 bases, with 13 bases between. CDR1 is DFQATT and CDR2 is SNEGSKA in the germline V gene (reference sequence). CDR3 coding DNA: TGCAGTGCTACCCACCCGGGCTTGCAGTTCTTC. It encodes CSATHPGLQFF.